What follows is one TCR beta chain and its context. This specimen comes from a study of blood T cell repertoires in COVID-19. Background on the study: PBMCs, B-cell-depleted T cells, or T cells were the source of the cDNA or gDNA that made up the material.

Sequenced by immunoSEQ multiplex PCR; TCRdb stores in-frame clones only, minus some. The data hold 140,000 to 150,000 clones, with about 83% observed a single time. Clinical history reported by participants formed the basis on which cohorts were assigned. Sequencing used PBMCs or T cells enriched from blood (not recorded which). The TCR sequence derives from a woman aged 45-65 years with acute COVID-19.

The CDR3 DNA reads as TGTGCCAGCAGCAACGACAGGGGTTTCAGTCGCGAGCAGTACTTC. This translates into CASSNDRGFSREQYF. The chain carries TRBV6-5 and TRBJ2-7, with TRBD1 identical over 8 bases. V shed 6 bases, J shed 6 bases, and the junction held 13 bases outside the gene matches. Germline values: CDR1 MNHEY, CDR2 SVGAGI. The CDR3 is 15 amino acids.